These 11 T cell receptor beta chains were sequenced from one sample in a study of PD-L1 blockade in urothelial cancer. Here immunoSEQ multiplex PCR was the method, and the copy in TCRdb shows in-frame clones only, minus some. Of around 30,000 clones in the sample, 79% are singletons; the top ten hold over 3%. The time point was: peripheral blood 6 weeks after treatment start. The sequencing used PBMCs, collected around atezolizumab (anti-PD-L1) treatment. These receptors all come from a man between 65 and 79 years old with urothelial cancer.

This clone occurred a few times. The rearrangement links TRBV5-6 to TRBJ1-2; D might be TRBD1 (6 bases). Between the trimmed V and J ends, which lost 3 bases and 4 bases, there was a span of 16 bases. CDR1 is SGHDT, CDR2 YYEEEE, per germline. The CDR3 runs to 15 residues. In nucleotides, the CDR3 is TGTGCCAGCAGCTCATTCCGGCAGGGGTCCTATGGCTACACCTTC. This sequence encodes CASSSFRQGSYGYTF.

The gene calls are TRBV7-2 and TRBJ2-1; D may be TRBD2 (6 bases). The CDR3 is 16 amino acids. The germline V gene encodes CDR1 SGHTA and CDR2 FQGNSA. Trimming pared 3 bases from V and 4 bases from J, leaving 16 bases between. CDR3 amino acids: CASSLGVGGDYNEQFF. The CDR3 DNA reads TGTGCCAGCAGCTTGGGGGTCGGAGGGGATTACAATGAGCAGTTCTTC.

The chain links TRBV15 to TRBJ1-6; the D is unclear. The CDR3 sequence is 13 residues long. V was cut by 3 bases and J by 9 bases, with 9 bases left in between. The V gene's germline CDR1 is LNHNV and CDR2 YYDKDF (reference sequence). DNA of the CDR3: TGTGCCACCAGCAGGGTTCCTAGTTCACCCCTCCACTTT. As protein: CATSRVPSSPLHF.

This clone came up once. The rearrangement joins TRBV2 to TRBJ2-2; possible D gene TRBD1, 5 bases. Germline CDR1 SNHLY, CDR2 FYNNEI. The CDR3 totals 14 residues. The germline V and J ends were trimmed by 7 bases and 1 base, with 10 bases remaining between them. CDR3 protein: CASIPDRNTGELFF. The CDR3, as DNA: TGTGCCAGCATCCCAGACAGGAACACCGGGGAGCTGTTTTTT.

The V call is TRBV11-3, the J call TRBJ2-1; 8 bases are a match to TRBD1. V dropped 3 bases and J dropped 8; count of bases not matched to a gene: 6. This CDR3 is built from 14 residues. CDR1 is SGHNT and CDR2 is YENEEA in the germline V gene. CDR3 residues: CASSLDRALDEQFF. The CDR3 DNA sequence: TGTGCCAGCAGCTTGGACAGGGCTCTGGATGAGCAGTTCTTC.

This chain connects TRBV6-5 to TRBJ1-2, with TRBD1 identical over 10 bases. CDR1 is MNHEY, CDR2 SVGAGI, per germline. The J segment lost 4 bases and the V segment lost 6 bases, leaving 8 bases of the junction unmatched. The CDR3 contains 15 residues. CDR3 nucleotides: TGTGCCAGCAGGGGCGAGACAGGGGGCATCTATGGCTACACCTTC. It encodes CASRGETGGIYGYTF.

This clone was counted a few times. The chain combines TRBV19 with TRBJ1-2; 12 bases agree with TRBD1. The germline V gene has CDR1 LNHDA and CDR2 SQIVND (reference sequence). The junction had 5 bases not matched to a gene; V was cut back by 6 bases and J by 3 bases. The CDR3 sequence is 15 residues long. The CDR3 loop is CASSPGQGAHYGYTF. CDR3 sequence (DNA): TGTGCCAGTAGCCCGGGACAGGGGGCACACTATGGCTACACCTTC.

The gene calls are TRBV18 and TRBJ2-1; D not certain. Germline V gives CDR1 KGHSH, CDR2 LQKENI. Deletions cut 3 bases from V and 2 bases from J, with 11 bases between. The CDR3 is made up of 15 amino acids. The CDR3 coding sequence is TGTGCCAGCTCACCTACTTTGTTAGCCTACAATGAGCAGTTCTTC. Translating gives CASSPTLLAYNEQFF.

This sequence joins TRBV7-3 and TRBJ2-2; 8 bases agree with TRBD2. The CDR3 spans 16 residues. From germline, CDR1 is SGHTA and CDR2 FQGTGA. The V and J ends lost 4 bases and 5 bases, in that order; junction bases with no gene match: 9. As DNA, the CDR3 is TGTGCCAGCAGCTCTCTGGCGGGGGGAAGGACCGGGGAGCTGTTTTTT. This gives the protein CASSSLAGGRTGELFF.

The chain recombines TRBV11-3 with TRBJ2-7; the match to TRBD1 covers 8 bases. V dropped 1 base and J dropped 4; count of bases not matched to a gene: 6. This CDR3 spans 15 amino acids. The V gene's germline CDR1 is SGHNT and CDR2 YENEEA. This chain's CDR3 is CASSLAQTGEYEQYF. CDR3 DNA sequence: TGTGCCAGCAGCTTAGCCCAGACAGGGGAGTACGAGCAGTACTTC.

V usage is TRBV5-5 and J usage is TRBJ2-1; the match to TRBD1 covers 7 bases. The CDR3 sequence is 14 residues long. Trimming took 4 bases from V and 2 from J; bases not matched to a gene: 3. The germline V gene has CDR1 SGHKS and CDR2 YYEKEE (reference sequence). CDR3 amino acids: CASSPGQTYNEQFF. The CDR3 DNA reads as TGTGCCAGCAGCCCGGGACAGACCTACAATGAGCAGTTCTTC.